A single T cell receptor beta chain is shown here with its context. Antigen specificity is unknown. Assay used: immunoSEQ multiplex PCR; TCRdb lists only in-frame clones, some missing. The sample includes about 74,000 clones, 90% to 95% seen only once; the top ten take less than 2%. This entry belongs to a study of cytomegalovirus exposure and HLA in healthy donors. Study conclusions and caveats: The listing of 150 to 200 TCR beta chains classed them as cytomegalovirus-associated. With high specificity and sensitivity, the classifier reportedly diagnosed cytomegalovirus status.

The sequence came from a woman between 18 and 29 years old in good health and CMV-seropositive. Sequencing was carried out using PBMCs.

This CDR3 reads CAWSVQGGRAAGELFF. CDR3 coding DNA: TGTGCCTGGAGTGTACAGGGCGGGAGGGCCGCCGGGGAGCTGTTTTTT. The rearrangement joins TRBV30 to TRBJ2-2; 9 bases line up with TRBD2. Germline CDR1 reads GTSNPN; CDR2 reads SVGIG (reference sequence). V was clipped by 0 bases and J by 6 bases; unmatched bases: 8. This CDR3 has 16 residues.